Below are 28 T cell receptor beta chains sequenced from a single sample in a study of blood T cells in healthy people across ages. With a J-beta primer mix and a sample-barcoded 5' primer, a second PCR ran roughly 6 to 12 cycles. TCRdb reprocessed the 5' RACE reads with MiXCR, giving one entry per CDR3 protein. The sample lists 750,000 or so distinct CDR3 sequences; approximately 25% were seen once. The data also belong to a second study, concerning T cells of mothers and their children.

The sample was blood. Every receptor here comes from a boy younger than 18 in good health.

This clonotype was recorded a few times. This chain joins TRBV29-1 and TRBJ2-7; unclear D gene. CDR3 length: 13 amino acids. Germline V CDR1 and CDR2: SQVTM, ANQGSEA. Between the trimmed V and J ends, which lost 5 bases and 9 bases, there was a span of 20 bases. The CDR3 DNA is TGCAGCGTTTCGACCCCCCGCGGATGGGTGCAGTACTTC. This sequence encodes CSVSTPRGWVQYF.

The V and J genes are TRBV12-3 or TRBV12-4 and TRBJ2-5; D not resolved. The ends were cut back, 4 bases at V and 0 bases at J, with 6 bases in the middle. There are 13 residues in the CDR3. CDR3 coding DNA: TGTGCCAGCAGTTATAACAACCAAGAGACCCAGTACTTC. Amino acid sequence: CASSYNNQETQYF.

This clonotype has more than one count but fewer than ten. V usage is TRBV29-1 and J usage is TRBJ1-2; 11 bases align to TRBD1. Germline CDR1 and CDR2: SQVTM and ANQGSEA. V was pared by 4 bases and J by 7 bases, with 8 bases of the junction left unmatched. This CDR3 is built from 14 residues. DNA of the CDR3: TGCAGCGTTGTCCCCGGACAGGGGGCGTCTGGCTACACCTTC. Amino acid sequence: CSVVPGQGASGYTF.

The chain links TRBV27 to TRBJ2-7; a weak D match, TRBD2 (6 bases). Per germline, CDR1 MNHEY and CDR2 SMNVEV (reference sequence). The CDR3 is 18 amino acids. V lost 3 bases and J lost 1, with 22 bases in between. As DNA, the CDR3 is TGTGCCAGCAGTTTTGAGGGTGGAGGCCCTAGCGTATCCTACGAGCAGTACTTC. It yields the protein CASSFEGGGPSVSYEQYF.

The chain combines TRBV12-3 or TRBV12-4 with TRBJ2-5; D is unclear. The length of the CDR3 is 12 residues. Trimming took off 8 bases at V and 5 bases at J, with 12 bases between the two ends. The CDR3 nucleotides read TGTGCCAGCCAGCGCCTCGGGGAGACCCAGTACTTC. It encodes CASQRLGETQYF.

This clonotype was detected a few times. V is TRBV24-1 and J is TRBJ2-5; the D gene is possibly TRBD1 (5 bases). The last part of the DNA fits TRBJ2-1 better; the J call may be wrong. This CDR3 comprises 14 residues. Germline CDR1 reads KGHDR; CDR2 reads SFDVKD. The CDR3 reads CATSDRVSFNEQFF. The CDR3 DNA is TGTGCCACCAGTGACAGGGTCAGTTTCAATGAGCAGTTCTTC.

The chain employs TRBV12-5 and TRBJ2-5; either TRBD1 or TRBD2 may fit D (5 bases each). Trimming stripped 4 bases from V and 1 base from J, with 22 bases between. Germline loops: CDR1 LGHNT, CDR2 FRNRAP. This CDR3 region has 18 residues. DNA for the CDR3: TGTGCTAGTGGTTCTCCCTCTTTGGGGACGGCGTTCCAAGAGACCCAGTACTTC. Protein sequence: CASGSPSLGTAFQETQYF.

The J gene is TRBJ2-7, the V gene TRBV7-9; tentatively, D is TRBD1 or TRBD2 (6 bases each). The germline V gene has CDR1 SEHNR and CDR2 FQNEAQ (reference sequence). The V gene lost 6 bases and the J gene lost 2 bases, with 17 bases spanning the gap. The CDR3 has 15 residues. CDR3 in DNA: TGTGCCAGCAGTTCGGACAGCGGGTTACCCTACGAGCAGTACTTC. Its translation is CASSSDSGLPYEQYF.

The chain joins TRBV4-1 to TRBJ2-7; D is possibly TRBD1 (6 bases). This CDR3 is built from 16 residues. Germline-derived CDR1 and CDR2 are MGHRA and YSYEKL. Trimming stripped 2 bases from V and 0 bases from J, with 14 bases between. DNA of the CDR3: TGCGCCAGCAGCCAATCAAGACAGGAGAGCTCCTACGAGCAGTACTTC. Translation: CASSQSRQESSYEQYF.

This clonotype was counted a few times. The chain employs TRBV20-1 and TRBJ2-5; 8 bases are a match to TRBD1. The tail of the sequence fits TRBJ2-7 better, so the J call may be wrong. The V gene's germline CDR1 is DFQATT and CDR2 SNEGSKA (reference sequence). The CDR3 extends over 15 amino acids. The CDR3, as DNA: TGCAGTGCTAAAGACTCGCAGGGGGCAATCGACGAGCAGTACTTC. Amino acids: CSAKDSQGAIDEQYF.

The chain couples TRBV4-1 to TRBJ2-5; weak D call: TRBD2 (5 bases). The better agreement between TRBJ2-1 and the DNA end casts doubt on the J call. The CDR3 is 14 amino acids. The germline CDR1 and CDR2 sequences are MGHRA and YSYEKL. This CDR3 is CASSQDPRANEQFF. In DNA form, the CDR3 reads TGCGCCAGCAGCCAAGATCCGAGGGCCAATGAGCAGTTCTTC.

This clonotype came up a few times. The chain employs TRBV7-2 and TRBJ2-2, with a possible D match to TRBD1 (5 bases). Germline V gene data show CDR1 as SGHTA and CDR2 as FQGNSA. This CDR3 region has 15 residues. V lost 1 base to trimming and J lost 7 bases, with 13 bases between them. The DNA of the CDR3 is TGTGCCAGCAGCTTAGTCCTGGGGCAAGGCGGGGAGCTGTTTTTT. Its translation is CASSLVLGQGGELFF.

In this sample, this clonotype turned up a few times. The chain joins TRBV29-1 to TRBJ1-1; a weak D match, TRBD1 (5 bases). The germline CDR1 and CDR2 sequences are SQVTM and ANQGSEA. This CDR3 is built from 13 residues. The V end lost 2 bases, the J end lost 1 base, and 8 bases lay between the germline ends. The CDR3 protein is CSVEPGRNTEAFF. The CDR3 DNA is TGCAGCGTTGAACCAGGGAGGAACACTGAAGCTTTCTTT.

The rearrangement uses TRBV29-1 and TRBJ2-7; 9 bases fit TRBD2. Trimming at V came to 6 bases and at J to 2 bases, leaving 8 bases not matched to a gene. CDR1 and CDR2 (germline): SQVTM, ANQGSEA. The CDR3 sequence is 14 residues long. In DNA form, the CDR3 reads TGCAGCGTCGGGGGCGGGAGGGTTACCTACGAGCAGTACTTC. Protein product: CSVGGGRVTYEQYF.

This clonotype occurred a few times. V gene TRBV29-1 combines with J gene TRBJ2-7; 8 bases line up with TRBD2. The V segment lost 3 bases and the J segment 2 bases; nucleotides outside the gene matches: 12. CDR1 and CDR2 (germline): SQVTM, ANQGSEA. CDR3 length: 16 residues. CDR3 residues: CSVEAATSGLPYEQYF. CDR3 bases: TGCAGCGTTGAGGCTGCCACTAGCGGCTTACCCTACGAGCAGTACTTC.

In this sample, this clonotype turned up a few times. The V gene is TRBV7-2, the J gene TRBJ2-7, with D possibly called TRBD1 or TRBD2 (6 bases each). The germline CDR1 and CDR2 sequences are SGHTA and FQGNSA. The CDR3 loop spans 13 amino acids. V lost 7 bases, J lost 7 bases, and 17 bases lay in between. Here the CDR3 DNA reads TGTGCCAGCACTGTGTGGGGGGCTGGAGAGCAGTACTTC. It translates to CASTVWGAGEQYF.

This rearrangement joins TRBV5-5 to TRBJ1-1, with D maybe TRBD1 (6 bases). V was clipped by 4 bases and J by 6 bases, with 13 bases between them. This CDR3 is built from 13 residues. From germline, CDR1 is SGHKS and CDR2 YYEKEE (reference sequence). CDR3 coding DNA: TGTGCCAGCAGCCCCCAGGGGAGGCCTGAAGCTTTCTTT. Residues: CASSPQGRPEAFF.

This clonotype was seen only a few times. The chain has TRBV2 and TRBJ2-7; 8 bases fit TRBD1. Trimming cost V 1 base and J 2 bases; bases outside gene matches: 4. The germline CDR1 and CDR2 sequences are SNHLY and FYNNEI. The CDR3 is made up of 15 amino acids. The CDR3 sequence: CASSEVPGQAYEQYF. Written as DNA, the CDR3 is TGTGCCAGCAGTGAAGTTCCGGGACAGGCCTACGAGCAGTACTTC.

The chain has TRBV7-9 and TRBJ2-5; D possibly uses TRBD1 or TRBD2 (5 bases each). This CDR3 comprises 16 residues. V was shortened by 5 bases and J by 3 bases, with 19 bases between the two germline ends. Germline V gives CDR1 SEHNR, CDR2 FQNEAQ (reference sequence). CDR3 nucleotides: TGTGCCAGCAGCCCGCAAGTTACGGGGCGTGAAGAGACCCAGTACTTC. Translation gives CASSPQVTGREETQYF.

The CDR3 spells CASSSFSGSSYEQYF. The CDR3 DNA reads TGTGCCAGCAGCTCGTTTAGTGGGAGCTCCTACGAGCAGTACTTC. V gene TRBV7-2 combines with J gene TRBJ2-7; a possible D gene is TRBD2 (5 bases). CDR1 and CDR2 from the germline V gene are SGHTA and FQGNSA. V lost 4 bases and J 0 bases, leaving 13 bases between the germline ends. The CDR3 contains 15 residues.

In its sample, this clonotype was seen many times. V usage is TRBV27 and J usage is TRBJ2-1, with 7 bases aligning to TRBD2. Germline V gives CDR1 MNHEY, CDR2 SMNVEV (reference sequence). There are 14 residues in the CDR3. The ends lost 4 bases at V and 2 bases at J; junction bases unmatched: 2. CDR3 coding DNA: TGTGCCAGCAGTTCGGGGGGAACCTACAATGAGCAGTTCTTC. It yields the protein CASSSGGTYNEQFF.

This clonotype was observed a handful of times. The genes are TRBV6-5 and TRBJ2-7; possible D gene TRBD1, 6 bases. The CDR3 runs 16 residues. Germline loops: CDR1 MNHEY, CDR2 SVGAGI. The germline V and J ends were trimmed by 2 bases and 0 bases, with 14 bases remaining between them. CDR3 coding DNA: TGTGCCAGCAGTTACAGTATACAGGGTTCCTCCTACGAGCAGTACTTC. This translates into CASSYSIQGSSYEQYF.

The chain has TRBV20-1 and TRBJ2-1, with 13 bases matching TRBD2. CDR3 length equals 17 residues. Germline loops: CDR1 DFQATT, CDR2 SNEGSKA (reference sequence). Trimming took 5 bases from V and 0 from J; bases not matched to a gene: 7. The CDR3 sequence is CSAPGLAGRSSYNEQFF. CDR3 nucleotide sequence: TGCAGTGCTCCGGGACTAGCGGGACGGAGCTCCTACAATGAGCAGTTCTTC.

This sequence joins TRBV9 and TRBJ2-1; 8 nucleotides agree with TRBD2. The CDR3 extends over 16 amino acids. Germline CDR1 is SGDLS and CDR2 is YYNGEE. V trimming: 0 bases; J trimming: 2 bases; junction bases outside the gene matches: 4. In DNA form, the CDR3 reads TGTGCCAGCAGCGTAGCTGCGGGGGGAACCTACAATGAGCAGTTCTTC. Translation gives CASSVAAGGTYNEQFF.

The chain employs TRBV6-2 or TRBV6-3 and TRBJ2-4; D perhaps matches TRBD2 (5 bases). The CDR3 consists of 18 residues. CDR1 is MNHEY and CDR2 is SVGEGT in the germline V gene. V was trimmed by 7 bases and J by 1 base, leaving 23 bases between them. CDR3 region: CASTQSPSTTLAKNIQYF. The CDR3 nucleotides are TGTGCCAGCACTCAGAGCCCTTCGACTACTCTTGCCAAAAACATTCAGTACTTC.

The rearrangement links TRBV7-9 to TRBJ2-1; 10 nucleotides align to TRBD2. Germline CDR1 SEHNR, CDR2 FQNEAQ (reference sequence). The CDR3 consists of 17 residues. Trimming cost V 5 bases and J 0 bases; bases outside gene matches: 7. CDR3 in amino acids: CASSPSGSFSSYNEQFF. The CDR3 DNA sequence: TGTGCCAGCAGCCCTAGCGGGAGCTTCAGCTCCTACAATGAGCAGTTCTTC.

This clonotype came up a few times. J is TRBJ2-7 and V is TRBV20-1; D is possibly TRBD1 (5 bases). Germline V gives CDR1 DFQATT, CDR2 SNEGSKA (reference sequence). This CDR3 contains 13 residues. Trimming cost V 2 bases and J 5 bases, with 13 bases left between them. CDR3 amino acids: CSARPLGVDEQYF. CDR3 nucleotide sequence: TGCAGTGCTAGACCCTTAGGGGTAGACGAGCAGTACTTC.

There are a few counts of this clonotype. The chain combines TRBV29-1 with TRBJ1-1; TRBD1 might be the D (6 bases). Trimming pared 5 bases from V and 0 bases from J, leaving 10 bases between. In germline, CDR1 is SQVTM, CDR2 ANQGSEA. This CDR3 has 13 amino acids. CDR3 nucleotides: TGCAGCGTTATTGGACAGATGAACACTGAAGCTTTCTTT. It translates to CSVIGQMNTEAFF.